The 9 T cell receptor beta chains given below trace back to one sample, sequenced in a study of T-cell memory formation after mild COVID-19. TCRdb redid the calling of the 5' RACE reads with MiXCR, one entry per CDR3 protein. This table holds approximately 570,000 distinct CDR3 sequences, roughly 18% found once. The sequenced sample consisted of PBMCs or a T cell subset sorted from them (not recorded which). All receptors derive from an adult woman who had mild COVID-19 (a few samples of this study predate the infection). Cell type and time point are not known.

The sample holds many counts of this clonotype. J is TRBJ2-1 and V is TRBV4-3; D gene ambiguous. The V gene's germline CDR1 is LGHNA and CDR2 YSLEER. This CDR3 is built from 15 residues. Trimming took 0 bases from V and 0 from J, leaving 6 bases between them. CDR3 bases: TGCGCCAGCAGCCAAGATAGGAGCTCCTACAATGAGCAGTTCTTC. Its protein is CASSQDRSSYNEQFF.

The V gene is TRBV12-3 or TRBV12-4, the J gene TRBJ1-2; tentative D call: TRBD1 (5 bases). This CDR3 has 13 amino acids. Trimming took 3 bases from V and 7 from J, leaving 12 bases between them. The CDR3 loop reads CASSFGAAGGYTF. CDR3 DNA: TGTGCCAGCAGTTTTGGGGCGGCGGGTGGCTACACCTTC.

A few counts support this clonotype. The rearrangement links TRBV5-1 to TRBJ2-7; TRBD2 is a possible D gene (6 bases). Germline-derived CDR1 and CDR2 are SGHRS and YFSETQ. V gave up 2 bases and J gave up 2 bases, with 11 bases separating them. This CDR3 comprises 14 residues. The CDR3 DNA is TGCGCCAGCAGCTTATGGGGACTCCCCTACGAGCAGTACTTC. Amino acids: CASSLWGLPYEQYF.

This clonotype has more than one count but fewer than ten. The chain employs TRBV3-1 and TRBJ2-3; D not certain. V lost 6 bases to trimming and J lost 6 bases, with 7 bases between them. The germline V gene encodes CDR1 LGHDT and CDR2 YNNKEL (reference sequence). The CDR3 totals 11 residues. The CDR3 nucleotides are TGTGCCAGCAGGACATACGATACGCAGTATTTT. Translated, it gives CASRTYDTQYF.

The rearrangement links TRBV20-1 to TRBJ2-1; the D is unclear. Trimming left V 1 base short and J 4 bases short, with 8 bases between. The germline V gene encodes CDR1 DFQATT and CDR2 SNEGSKA (reference sequence). The CDR3 totals 13 residues. Here the CDR3 reads CSARGPTYNEQFF. Here the CDR3 DNA reads TGCAGTGCTAGAGGCCCTACATACAATGAGCAGTTCTTC.

The chain has TRBV7-4 and TRBJ1-5; 9 positions agree with TRBD1. CDR1 is SGHVT, CDR2 SQSDAQ, per germline. The CDR3 length is 16 residues. V gave up 5 bases and J gave up 4 bases; unmatched junction bases: 9. The CDR3 protein is CASSPSWDRDNQPQHF. The CDR3 coding sequence is TGTGCCAGCAGCCCGAGCTGGGACAGGGATAATCAGCCCCAGCATTTT.

The chain is built from TRBV5-1 and TRBJ2-3, with D possibly TRBD2 on 5 matching bases. Trimming pared 3 bases from V and 4 bases from J, leaving 9 bases between. This CDR3 comprises 13 residues. The germline CDR1 and CDR2 sequences are SGHRS and YFSETQ. This CDR3 reads CASSSDSPDTQYF. The CDR3 DNA is TGCGCCAGCAGCTCGGACTCACCAGATACGCAGTATTTT.

The chain employs TRBV12-3 or TRBV12-4 and TRBJ1-1; 12 bases agree with TRBD1. This CDR3 comprises 16 residues. V lost 3 bases, J lost 6 bases, and 8 bases stayed unmatched. The CDR3 reads CASSFGTGGGGPEAFF. DNA for the CDR3: TGTGCCAGCAGTTTCGGGACAGGGGGCGGCGGGCCTGAAGCTTTCTTT.

The sample holds a few counts of this clonotype. V usage is TRBV4-3 and J usage is TRBJ2-7; 11 nucleotides line up with TRBD1. CDR1 and CDR2 (germline): LGHNA, YSLEER. V was pared by 1 base and J by 3 bases, with 5 bases of the junction left unmatched. The CDR3 runs to 16 residues. The CDR3 protein is CASSQGLGTGGYEQYF. The CDR3 nucleotides are TGCGCCAGCAGCCAAGGACTCGGGACAGGGGGCTACGAGCAGTACTTC.